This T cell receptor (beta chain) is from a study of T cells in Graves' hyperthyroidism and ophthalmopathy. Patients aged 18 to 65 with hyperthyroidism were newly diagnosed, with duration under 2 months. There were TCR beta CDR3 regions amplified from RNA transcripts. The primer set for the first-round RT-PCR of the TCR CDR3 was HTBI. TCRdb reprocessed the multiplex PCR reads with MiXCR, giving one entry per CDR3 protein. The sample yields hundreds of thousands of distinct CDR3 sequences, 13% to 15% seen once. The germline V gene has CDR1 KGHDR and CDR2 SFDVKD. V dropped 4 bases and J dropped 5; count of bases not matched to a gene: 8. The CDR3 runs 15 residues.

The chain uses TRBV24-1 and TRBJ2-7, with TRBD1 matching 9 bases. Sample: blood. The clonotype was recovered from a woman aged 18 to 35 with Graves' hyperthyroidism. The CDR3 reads CATSDPGTGRDEQYF. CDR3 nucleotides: TGTGCCACCAGTGACCCCGGGACAGGGCGGGACGAGCAGTACTTC.